This T cell receptor beta chain originates from a study of shared clonotypes between healthy human individuals. Study context: CD4 naive and CD4 memory each took three plates per donor, while CD8 naive took two and CD8 memory one.

Germline CDR1 KGHSH, CDR2 LQKENI. This CDR3 is 13 amino acids long. V was pared by 6 bases and J by 6 bases, with 5 bases of the junction left unmatched. TCRdb's copy holds only in-frame clones and misses some; the assay was immunoSEQ multiplex PCR. This table holds some 1,100,000 clones, about 84% found once. The chain employs TRBV18 and TRBJ2-1; 7 positions agree with TRBD1. The sequencing input was memory CD4+ T cells from PBMCs. The subset is: CD45RA-negative fraction. This receptor was identified in a man aged 18 to 29 in good health. Some clones in this sample may be carry-over from other donors' samples. CDR3 protein: CASSSGQFNEQFF. The CDR3 DNA follows: TGTGCCAGCTCGTCGGGACAGTTCAATGAGCAGTTCTTC.